The 22 T cell receptor beta chains presented below share a single source sample, sequenced in a study of cytomegalovirus exposure and HLA in healthy donors. Clones were read by immunoSEQ multiplex PCR, and TCRdb kept only the in-frame ones, dropping some. This table holds around 350,000 clones, about nine tenths found once. Sequences were obtained from PBMCs. The receptors shown here come from a woman between 18 and 30 years old in good health and CMV-seronegative.

This chain joins TRBV2 and TRBJ1-3; no definite D call. Germline V gene sequence: CDR1 SNHLY, CDR2 FYNNEI. The CDR3 contains 16 residues. With 10 bases removed from V and 0 bases from J, the gap between germline ends came to 19 bases. The CDR3 is CATTRRRLGSGNTIYF. For the CDR3, the DNA is TGTGCCACTACGAGGCGCCGATTAGGCTCTGGAAACACCATATATTTT.

The chain is built from TRBV2 and TRBJ1-3, with D tentatively TRBD1 (5 bases). This CDR3 contains 15 residues. The V and J ends lost 4 bases and 1 base respectively, with 11 bases between them. Germline V gives CDR1 SNHLY, CDR2 FYNNEI. DNA of the CDR3: TGTGCCAGCAGTGTAGACCGGACATCTGGAAACACCATATATTTT. Protein product: CASSVDRTSGNTIYF.

This clone was detected only a few times. This chain links TRBV6-5 with TRBJ2-2; D gene ambiguous. CDR1 and CDR2 (germline): MNHEY, SVGAGI. The CDR3 is made up of 13 amino acids. Trimming cost V 6 bases and J 1 base, with 6 bases left between them. The CDR3 region has the DNA TGTGCCAGCAGCCAGTGGAACACCGGGGAGCTGTTTTTT. Protein sequence: CASSQWNTGELFF.

V and J are TRBV6-1 and TRBJ2-5, with 13 bases that match TRBD2. The CDR3 extends over 18 amino acids. Looked up from germline, CDR1 is MNHNS and CDR2 is SASEGT. The junction had 12 bases not matched to a gene; V was cut back by 4 bases and J by 4 bases. The CDR3 region has the DNA TGTGCCAGCAGTGGACCGGGACTAGCGGGGCCTAACAGAGAGACCCAGTACTTC. Its protein product is CASSGPGLAGPNRETQYF.

V usage is TRBV4-1 and J usage is TRBJ1-3; a weak D match, TRBD1 (5 bases). Per germline, CDR1 MGHRA and CDR2 YSYEKL. This CDR3 is 18 amino acids long. V was trimmed by 2 bases and J by 3 bases, leaving 20 bases between them. CDR3 amino acids: CASSQLGGRVQLGNTIYF. In nucleotides, the CDR3 is TGCGCCAGCAGCCAACTGGGGGGGAGGGTTCAACTTGGAAACACCATATATTTT.

The V gene is TRBV29-1, the J gene TRBJ1-1; D is possibly TRBD1 (6 bases). The V and J ends lost 3 bases and 6 bases respectively, with 17 bases between them. The CDR3 has 14 amino acids. Germline assignment: CDR1 SQVTM and CDR2 ANQGSEA. For the CDR3, the DNA is TGCAGCGTTGAGAGGGATACAGGGAGGGCTGAAGCTTTCTTT. This sequence encodes CSVERDTGRAEAFF. Variable domain in full (rest from reference TRBV29-1 and TRBJ1-1): SAVISQKPSRDICQRGTSLTIQCQVDSQVTMMFWYRQQPGQSLTLIATANQGSEATYESGFVIDKFPISRPNLTFSTLTVSNMSPEDSSIYLCSVERDTGRAEAFFGQGTRLTVV.

This chain joins TRBV2 and TRBJ2-5; no clear D gene. CDR3 length equals 15 residues. Germline CDR1 SNHLY, CDR2 FYNNEI. V was shortened by 7 bases and J by 5 bases, with 20 bases between the two germline ends. The CDR3 is CASKQRSISEETQYF. For the CDR3, the DNA is TGTGCCAGCAAGCAAAGGAGTATCAGTGAGGAGACCCAGTACTTC.

This chain joins TRBV11-2 and TRBJ2-7; TRBD1 agrees at 8 bases. V lost 1 base and J lost 7; bases outside the gene matches: 9. The CDR3 has 15 amino acids. Germline V lookup: CDR1 SGHAT, CDR2 FQNNGV. CDR3 residues: CASSLGGGRGQEQYF. CDR3 sequence (DNA): TGTGCCAGCAGCTTAGGGGGTGGCAGGGGGCAGGAGCAGTACTTC. Together with reference TRBV11-2 and TRBJ2-7, the CDR3 gives the full variable domain: EAGVAQSPRYKIIEKRQSVAFWCNPISGHATLYWYQQILGQGPKLLIQFQNNGVVDDSQLPKDRFSAERLKGVDSTLKIQPAKLEDSAVYLCASSLGGGRGQEQYFGPGTRLTVT.

The V call is TRBV27, the J call TRBJ2-7; 9 nucleotides align to TRBD1. Trimming cost V 6 bases and J 5 bases; bases outside gene matches: 8. Germline values: CDR1 MNHEY, CDR2 SMNVEV (reference sequence). The CDR3 is made up of 14 amino acids. This CDR3 is CASSRSTGGNEQYF. The CDR3 nucleotides are TGTGCCAGCAGCCGTTCGACAGGGGGGAACGAGCAGTACTTC.

V usage is TRBV29-1 and J usage is TRBJ2-7; D is ambiguous. The length of the CDR3 is 15 residues. Germline V lookup: CDR1 SQVTM, CDR2 ANQGSEA. The ends were cut back, 2 bases at V and 0 bases at J, with 14 bases in the middle. The CDR3 DNA follows: TGCAGCGTTGAACTACCTACAGTGAGCTCCTACGAGCAGTACTTC. Amino acids: CSVELPTVSSYEQYF.

With respect to this clone: One end of the junction does not line up with germline, which may come from a read error. V is TRBV6-1 and J is TRBJ1-1; tentative D call: TRBD1 (5 bases). In germline, CDR1 is MNHNS, CDR2 SASEGT. There are 13 residues in the CDR3. CDR3 sequence (DNA): TGTGCCAGCAGTGAAGGCAATCTTAGCCCTGGACATTTT. Residues: CASSEGNLSPGHF.

This sequence joins TRBV30 and TRBJ2-2; perhaps TRBD2 as D (5 bases). The CDR3 length is 16 residues. Germline CDR1 is GTSNPN and CDR2 is SVGIG (reference sequence). With 3 bases removed from V and 1 base from J, the gap between germline ends came to 15 bases. In DNA form, the CDR3 reads TGTGCCTGGAGCGAGCGCGGAGGTCGGAACACCGGGGAGCTGTTTTTT. The encoded protein is CAWSERGGRNTGELFF.

V and J are TRBV6-1 and TRBJ2-7; 9 bases fit TRBD1. After removal of 3 bases from V and 3 bases from J, the junction contained 9 bases not matched to a gene. CDR1 and CDR2 (germline): MNHNS, SASEGT. The CDR3 runs to 16 residues. The CDR3 nucleotides are TGTGCCAGCAGTGACCGGACAGGGGTTGCTATCTACGAGCAGTACTTC. Translated: CASSDRTGVAIYEQYF.

The chain combines TRBV14 with TRBJ1-1; 7 nucleotides agree with TRBD1. V shed 6 bases, J shed 2 bases, and the junction held 9 bases outside the gene matches. The CDR3 is 15 amino acids. Looked up from germline, CDR1 is SGHDN and CDR2 is FVKESK. The CDR3 reads CASRAPRGFNTEAFF. CDR3 coding DNA: TGTGCCAGCAGAGCGCCCAGGGGGTTTAACACTGAAGCTTTCTTT.

The rearrangement uses TRBV10-2 and TRBJ2-2, with 9 nucleotides matching TRBD2. The CDR3 spans 15 residues. J was trimmed by 5 bases and V by 7 bases; bases with no gene match: 8. From germline, CDR1 is WSHSY and CDR2 SAAADI. The CDR3 reads CASTPPSGATGELFF. The CDR3 nucleotides are TGCGCCAGCACCCCCCCTAGCGGGGCAACCGGGGAGCTGTTTTTT.

This chain connects TRBV27 to TRBJ2-7; D may be TRBD1 (5 bases). V lost 0 bases to trimming and J lost 5 bases, with 14 bases between them. CDR1 MNHEY and CDR2 SMNVEV come from the germline V gene (reference sequence). The CDR3 extends over 15 amino acids. CDR3 residues: CASSLSAGPFDEQYF. The CDR3, as DNA: TGTGCCAGCAGTTTATCGGCAGGGCCTTTCGACGAGCAGTACTTC.

This clone was counted once. The gene calls are TRBV5-1 and TRBJ1-1; possibly TRBD1 for D (5 bases). CDR1 is SGHRS, CDR2 YFSETQ, per germline. V was cut by 4 bases and J by 4 bases, with 14 bases left in between. The CDR3 runs 14 residues. Here the CDR3 DNA reads TGCGCCAGCAGCGTGGGGGAAGGGGTCACTGAAGCTTTCTTT. Protein product: CASSVGEGVTEAFF.

The chain has TRBV20-1 and TRBJ2-3, with D tentatively TRBD2 (6 bases). The CDR3 is 11 residues long. The V and J ends lost 6 bases and 14 bases respectively, with 18 bases between them. CDR1 is DFQATT, CDR2 SNEGSKA, per germline (reference sequence). For the CDR3, the DNA is TGCAGTGCCCGCGGGGACCCCGGGTTGTATTTT. Residues: CSARGDPGLYF.

In regard to this clone: The junction shows a germline mismatch at one end, possibly a read error. This chain connects TRBV6-1 to TRBJ1-6; TRBD1 might be the D (6 bases). There are 13 residues in the CDR3. Germline assignment: CDR1 MNHNS and CDR2 SASEGT. Written as DNA, the CDR3 is TGTACCAGCAGGAAGGACAGTAATTCACCCCTCCACTTT. Encoded protein: CTSRKDSNSPLHF.

This clone has just one count. The rearrangement uses TRBV11-2 and TRBJ1-1; D is unclear. Between the trimmed V and J ends, which lost 5 bases and 1 base, there was a span of 5 bases. This CDR3 region has 12 residues. Germline V gene lookup returns CDR1 SGHAT and CDR2 FQNNGV. CDR3 nucleotide sequence: TGTGCCAGCAGCCCCTGGAACACTGAAGCTTTCTTT. Its translation is CASSPWNTEAFF.

The chain recombines TRBV6-1 with TRBJ2-6, with a possible D match to TRBD1 (6 bases). Trimming pared 5 bases from V and 1 base from J, leaving 9 bases between. The CDR3 consists of 15 residues. The germline V gene encodes CDR1 MNHNS and CDR2 SASEGT. As DNA, the CDR3 is TGTGCCAGCAGTACAGGGTCGTCTGGGGCCAACGTCCTGACTTTC. Its translation is CASSTGSSGANVLTF.

This clone was counted between two and nine times. V usage is TRBV19 and J usage is TRBJ2-5; 14 bases fit TRBD2. The germline V gene encodes CDR1 LNHDA and CDR2 SQIVND (reference sequence). The CDR3 is 17 amino acids. The ends lost 5 bases at V and 4 bases at J; junction bases unmatched: 9. CDR3 nucleotides: TGTGCCAGTAGTTCCAGACCGACTAGCGGGGGGGGAGAGACCCAGTACTTC. Protein product: CASSSRPTSGGGETQYF. Full variable domain (missing parts from reference TRBV19 and TRBJ2-5): DGGITQSPKYLFRKEGQNVTLSCEQNLNHDAMYWYRQDPGQGLRLIYYSQIVNDFQKGDIAEGYSVSREKKESFPLTVTSAQKNPTAFYLCASSSRPTSGGGETQYFGPGTRLLVL.